This T cell receptor beta chain was identified during a study of response to subunit inactivated influenza vaccine. This clonotype was found many times. Its antigen is unknown. TCRdb analysed the RT-PCR reads with MiXCR anew, one entry per CDR3 protein. The sample lists more than 450,000 distinct CDR3 sequences, 10% to 12% seen once, with 9.5% to 12% in the top ten. Germline assignment: CDR1 KGHDR and CDR2 SFDVKD. The CDR3 has 15 residues. Trimming pared 2 bases from V and 2 bases from J, leaving 9 bases between. Study-level findings and limits: The authors suggested that every seasonal influenza vaccination recruits few new T cells.

This same sample was also taken into another study, of T cells expressing NK-cell markers. That work states: Template switching by 5'RACE with UMIs generated the TCR beta cDNA. HCMV seropositivity characterized most of the eight sequenced donors, and seronegativity one. In roughly six donors, dominant NKG2C+ clonotypes were about 1.0-8% of CD8+ T cells. The study found these clonotypes also leading the CD3+CD56-NKG2C+ fraction in several donors.

The chain has TRBV24-1 and TRBJ1-5, with D perhaps matching TRBD1 (6 bases). The clonotype was recovered from a man aged 45-60 years who received an inactivated influenza vaccine. Sample: PBMCs from blood, taken on the day of vaccination. In DNA form, the CDR3 reads TGTGCCACCAGTGATTGGAGGACAGGCAATCAGCCCCAGCATTTT. It codes for CATSDWRTGNQPQHF.